This record concerns one TCR beta chain sequence. What antigen it recognizes has not been identified. A much larger clonotype is one base distant, so this may be a read error. These data come from a study of neurological immune-mediated disorders (dated by TCRdb to 2018 to 2020). Looking at the study overall: Peripheral blood TCR-beta repertoires from patients with HTLV-I-associated myelopathy (HAM/TSP), patients with multiple sclerosis, and healthy controls were compared in the study using UMI-based sequencing. The approximately 100 TCR-beta libraries included longitudinal samples, technical triplicates and paired sorted CD4+ and CD8+ T-cell subsets alongside PBMC samples. The cohort was made up of about 66 subjects, consisting of about 14 HAM/TSP patients, about 34 multiple sclerosis patients and approximately 20 healthy controls.

For unsorted PBMC libraries, 2 million PBMCs were used after storage in RNAlater at -80 degrees C until RNA extraction. Peripheral blood underwent Ficoll-Hypaque density gradient centrifugation to isolate PBMCs, which were then cryopreserved in liquid nitrogen. CDR1 and CDR2 were assigned from the germline V gene as ENHRY and SYGVKD. The CDR3 runs 15 residues from the cysteine to the phenylalanine. Only CDR3 DNA is held: 45 bases, read in frame from base 1. General conclusions and limits of the study: The highest TCR clonal expansion was observed in HAM/TSP patients, whereas the lowest was observed in MS patients, even when compared with healthy controls. Across subjects, expanded clones never shared an identical CDR3 amino acid sequence, which suggests that the TCR-beta repertoires in every group were private.

To synthesize cDNA, template-switch 5'RACE was performed with a primer carrying a 10-nucleotide random unique molecular identifier so that each TCR transcript was tagged. Every sequencing run covered 15-18 subjects and yielded more than 180 million TCR-beta sequences. The RNeasy kit was used for extraction of total RNA. Using the KAPA Real-time Library Amplification kit, TCR-beta VDJ regions were amplified with primers for the TCR constant region and the 5'RACE anchor. Sample indexes and Illumina adaptors were added in a first PCR, after which library yield was increased in a second PCR. After Ampure bead purification, the roughly 650 bp TCR product was size-selected on a 2% E-gel SizeSelection system. Library quality was checked on a Bioanalyzer, concentration was measured with Qubit, and libraries were quantified with the Kapa Library Quantification kit before pooling. An Illumina HiSeq 2500 was used to sequence the libraries paired-end at 2 x 150 bp. To increase sequence diversity, about 25-30% phiX was spiked into each library pool. Per the source publication's procedure: Quality-filtered reads were processed with the UMI-based MiGEC pipeline, and over 90% of raw TCR sequences were removed by the MiGEC pipeline during error correction. VDJ genes were aligned to IMGT germline references, and clonotypes were defined by unique CDR3 amino acid sequence plus V-J genes. Clonal expansion, Shannon diversity and CDR3 relatedness (CalcPairwiseDistances, ClusterSamples) were evaluated with VDJtools, and phylogenetic trees were built with CLCbio workbench. Clones with at least 8 unique UMIs were defined as expanded, with this threshold being based on coefficient-of-variation modelling across technical triplicates. The raw public data were reprocessed by TCRdb itself: fastp quality trimming at Q25, MiXCR clonotype calling, in-frame beta chains only. Rows with a matching CDR3 protein are joined into one entry that keeps the most common DNA and genes. The V and J calls reflect TCRdb's pipeline rather than the authors' work. The sample includes tens of thousands of distinct CDR3 sequences, with roughly 12% observed a single time. Clones ranked in the top ten supply about 10% of the sample.

The sequence is built from TRBV10-3 and TRBJ2-5; the D element might be TRBD1 or TRBD2, as each aligns at 5 bases. Sequencing was performed on PBMCs. This receptor was taken from a woman aged 55-70 years with HTLV-1-associated myelopathy (HAM/TSP). The DNA is TGTTCCATCAGTGTGGGGACGGACAACCAAGAGACCCAGTACTTC. Its protein reads: CSISVGTDNQETQYF.